This T cell receptor beta chain was recovered during a study of blood T cells in healthy people across ages. A second PCR, run for about 6 to 11 cycles, used a sample-barcoded 5' primer plus a J-beta primer mix. TCRdb reprocessed the 5' RACE reads via MiXCR and lists one record per CDR3 protein. The sample holds hundreds of thousands of distinct CDR3 sequences; 52% are singletons and the top ten take under 65%. Germline CDR1 and CDR2: SEHNR and FQNEAQ (reference sequence). The CDR3 runs to 15 residues. J was trimmed by 5 bases and V by 5 bases; bases with no gene match: 8. The source is a man aged 60 to 75 in good health. The gene calls are TRBV7-9 and TRBJ1-2, with 10 bases identical to TRBD1. Sequencing was carried out using blood. CDR3: CASSRGDRGNYGYTF. The CDR3 region has the DNA TGTGCCAGCAGCCGAGGGGACAGGGGAAATTATGGCTACACCTTC.